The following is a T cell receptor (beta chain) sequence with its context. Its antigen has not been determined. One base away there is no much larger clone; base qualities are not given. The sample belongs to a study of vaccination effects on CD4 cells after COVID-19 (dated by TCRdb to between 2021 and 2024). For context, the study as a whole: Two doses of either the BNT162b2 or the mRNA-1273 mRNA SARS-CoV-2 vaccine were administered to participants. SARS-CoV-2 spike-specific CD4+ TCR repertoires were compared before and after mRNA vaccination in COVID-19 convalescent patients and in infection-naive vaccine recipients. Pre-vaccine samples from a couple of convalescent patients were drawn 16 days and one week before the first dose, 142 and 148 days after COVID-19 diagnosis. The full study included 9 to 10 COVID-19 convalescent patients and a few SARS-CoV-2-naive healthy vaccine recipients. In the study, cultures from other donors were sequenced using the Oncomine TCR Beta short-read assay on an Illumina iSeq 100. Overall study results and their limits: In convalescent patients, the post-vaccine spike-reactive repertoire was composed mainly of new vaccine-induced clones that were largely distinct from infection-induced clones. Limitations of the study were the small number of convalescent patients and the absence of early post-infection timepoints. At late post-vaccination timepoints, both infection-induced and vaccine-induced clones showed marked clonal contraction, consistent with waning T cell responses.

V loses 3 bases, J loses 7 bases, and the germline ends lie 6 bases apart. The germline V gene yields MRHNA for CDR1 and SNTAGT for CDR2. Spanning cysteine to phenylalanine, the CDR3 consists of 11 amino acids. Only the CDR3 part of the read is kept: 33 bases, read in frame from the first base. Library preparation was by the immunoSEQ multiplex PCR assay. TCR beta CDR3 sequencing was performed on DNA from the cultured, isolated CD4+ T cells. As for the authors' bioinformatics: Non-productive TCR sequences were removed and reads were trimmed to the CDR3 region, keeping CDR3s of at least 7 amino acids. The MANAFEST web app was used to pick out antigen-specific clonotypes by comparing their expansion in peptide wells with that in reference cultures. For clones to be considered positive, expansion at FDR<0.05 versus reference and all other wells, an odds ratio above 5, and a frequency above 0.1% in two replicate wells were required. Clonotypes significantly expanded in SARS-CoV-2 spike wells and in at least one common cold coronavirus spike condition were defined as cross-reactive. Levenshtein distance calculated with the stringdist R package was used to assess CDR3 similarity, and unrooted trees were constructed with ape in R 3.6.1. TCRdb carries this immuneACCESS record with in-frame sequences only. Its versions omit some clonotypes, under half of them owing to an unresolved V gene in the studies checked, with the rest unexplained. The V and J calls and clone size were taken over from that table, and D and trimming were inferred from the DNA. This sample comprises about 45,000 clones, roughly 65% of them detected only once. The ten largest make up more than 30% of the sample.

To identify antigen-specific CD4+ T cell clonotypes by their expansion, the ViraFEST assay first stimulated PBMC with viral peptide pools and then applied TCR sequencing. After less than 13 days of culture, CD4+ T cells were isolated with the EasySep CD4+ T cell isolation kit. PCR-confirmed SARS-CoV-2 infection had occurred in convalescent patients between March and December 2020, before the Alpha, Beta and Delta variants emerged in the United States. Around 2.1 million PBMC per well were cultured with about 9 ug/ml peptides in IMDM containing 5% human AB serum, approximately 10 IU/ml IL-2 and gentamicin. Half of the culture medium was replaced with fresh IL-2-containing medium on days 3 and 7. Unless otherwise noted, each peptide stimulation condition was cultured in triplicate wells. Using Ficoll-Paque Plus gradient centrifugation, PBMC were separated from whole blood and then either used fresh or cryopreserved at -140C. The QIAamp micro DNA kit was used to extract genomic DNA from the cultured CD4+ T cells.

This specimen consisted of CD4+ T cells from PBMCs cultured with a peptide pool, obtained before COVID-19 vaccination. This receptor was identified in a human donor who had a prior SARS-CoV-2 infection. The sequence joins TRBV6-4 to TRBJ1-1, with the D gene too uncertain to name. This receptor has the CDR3 CASSDLSEAFF. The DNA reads TGTGCCAGCAGTGATCTAAGTGAAGCTTTCTTT.